The TCR beta chain described here comes from a study of blood T cells in healthy people across ages. Study-wide points: Donors of long life had a larger count of naive CD4+ cells and greater diversity than aged donors.

With a J-beta primer mix and a sample-barcoded 5' primer, a second PCR ran 7 to 11 cycles. TCRdb reprocessed the 5' RACE reads with MiXCR, giving one entry per CDR3 protein. The sample yields under 2,000,000 distinct CDR3 sequences, about 50% seen once. For this clonotype: Its matching antigen is unknown.

In germline, CDR1 is SNHLY, CDR2 FYNNEI. V lost 4 bases to trimming and J lost 8 bases; unmatched junction nucleotides: 7. The CDR3 contains 13 residues. This receptor was identified in a middle-aged woman in good health. V is TRBV2 and J is TRBJ2-7; 8 bases fit TRBD1. Material for sequencing was blood. The CDR3 nucleotides read TGTGCCAGCAGTGGACAGGACAGGGTGAAGCAGTACTTC. This codes for CASSGQDRVKQYF.